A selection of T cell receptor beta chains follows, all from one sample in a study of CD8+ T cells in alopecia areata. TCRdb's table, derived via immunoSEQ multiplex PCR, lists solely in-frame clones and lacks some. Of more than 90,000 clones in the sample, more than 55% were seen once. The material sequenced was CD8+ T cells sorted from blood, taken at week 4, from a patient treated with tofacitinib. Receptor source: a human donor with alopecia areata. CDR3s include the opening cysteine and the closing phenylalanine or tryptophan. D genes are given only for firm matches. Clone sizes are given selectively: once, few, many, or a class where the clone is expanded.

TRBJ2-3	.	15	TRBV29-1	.	CSVSADNTVTDTQYF	TGCAGCGTTTCAGCCGATAACACCGTCACAGATACGCAGTATTTT
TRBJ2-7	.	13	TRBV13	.	CASSLAPGPEQYF	TGTGCCAGCAGCTTGGCCCCAGGGCCCGAGCAGTACTTC
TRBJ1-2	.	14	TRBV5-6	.	CASSLAGILDGYTF	TGTGCCAGCAGCTTGGCCGGGATTCTGGATGGCTACACCTTC
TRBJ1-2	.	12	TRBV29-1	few	CSVVVGAGGYTF	TGCAGCGTTGTTGTAGGGGCCGGAGGCTACACCTTC
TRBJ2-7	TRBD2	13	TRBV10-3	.	CAINREGVDEQYF	TGTGCCATCAACCGGGAGGGCGTGGATGAGCAGTACTTC
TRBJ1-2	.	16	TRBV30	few	CAWSDPGKGRSYGYTF	TGTGCCTGGAGCGACCCGGGAAAGGGTAGAAGCTATGGCTACACCTTC
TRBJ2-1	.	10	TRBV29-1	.	CSVRDREQFF	TGCAGCGTAAGGGATCGGGAGCAGTTCTTC
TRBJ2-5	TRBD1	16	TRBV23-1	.	CASSRWRLRGQETQYF	TGCGCCAGCAGTCGATGGAGACTCAGGGGGCAAGAGACCCAGTACTTC
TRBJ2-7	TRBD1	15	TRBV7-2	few	CASSLTGTGLHEQYF	TGTGCCAGCAGCTTAACCGGGACAGGGTTACACGAGCAGTACTTC
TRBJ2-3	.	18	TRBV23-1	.	CASTMPPGRGICTDTQYF	TGCGCCAGCACCATGCCCCCAGGACGGGGGATATGTACAGATACGCAGTATTTT
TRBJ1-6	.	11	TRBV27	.	CASSFGGALHF	TGTGCCAGCAGTTTCGGGGGGGCCCTCCACTTT
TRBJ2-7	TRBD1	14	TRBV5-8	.	CASRTGTGGNEQYF	TGTGCCAGCAGAACCGGGACAGGGGGGAACGAGCAGTACTTC
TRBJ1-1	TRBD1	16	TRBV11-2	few	CASSRPGTVMNTEAFF	TGTGCCAGCAGCCGTCCCGGGACAGTCATGAACACTGAAGCTTTCTTT
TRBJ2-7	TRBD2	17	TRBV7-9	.	CASSSRGGLVSPQEQYF	TGTGCCAGCAGCTCTAGGGGGGGACTAGTCTCTCCTCAAGAGCAGTACTTC
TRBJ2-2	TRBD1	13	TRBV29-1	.	CSVWTGETGELFF	TGCAGCGTCTGGACAGGGGAGACCGGGGAGCTGTTTTTT
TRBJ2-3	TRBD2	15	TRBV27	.	CASRVERGDTDTQYF	TGTGCCAGCCGCGTTGAGCGGGGGGACACAGATACGCAGTATTTT
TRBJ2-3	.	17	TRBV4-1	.	CASSQGAPMAGPDTQYF	TGCGCCAGCAGCCAAGGAGCCCCTATGGCGGGACCAGATACGCAGTATTTT
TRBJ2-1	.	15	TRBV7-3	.	CASSFTSGLYNEQFF	TGTGCCAGCAGCTTTACCAGTGGCCTTTACAATGAGCAGTTCTTC
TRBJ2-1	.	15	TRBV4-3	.	CASSQDRGSYNEQFF	TGCGCCAGCAGCCAAGACAGGGGCTCCTACAATGAGCAGTTCTTC
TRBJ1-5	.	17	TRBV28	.	CASSPGPGTLKRQPQHF	TGTGCCAGCAGTCCGGGACCTGGGACCCTTAAACGTCAGCCCCAGCATTTT
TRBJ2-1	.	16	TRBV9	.	CASSVDPIGVGGEQFF	TGTGCCAGCAGCGTAGACCCGATTGGTGTAGGGGGTGAGCAGTTCTTC
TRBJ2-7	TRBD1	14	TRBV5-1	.	CASSTGTGSYEQYF	TGCGCCAGCAGCACCGGGACAGGGAGCTACGAGCAGTACTTC
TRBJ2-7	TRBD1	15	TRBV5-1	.	CASSPKNRGPHEQYF	TGCGCCAGCAGCCCGAAAAACAGGGGGCCCCACGAGCAGTACTTC
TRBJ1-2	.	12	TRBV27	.	CASRQGFYGYTF	TGTGCCAGCAGGCAGGGGTTTTATGGCTACACCTTC
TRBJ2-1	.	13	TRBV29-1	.	CSVEGITSNEQFF	TGCAGCGTTGAAGGGATTACAAGCAATGAGCAGTTCTTC
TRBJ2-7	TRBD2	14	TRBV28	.	CASSSAGGPGEQYF	TGTGCCAGCAGTTCCGCGGGAGGGCCAGGGGAGCAGTACTTC
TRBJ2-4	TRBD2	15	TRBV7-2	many	CASSPEAGGTNIQYF	TGTGCCAGCAGCCCTGAAGCGGGAGGGACGAACATTCAGTACTTC
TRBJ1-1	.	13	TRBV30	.	CAWSVTVNTEAFF	TGTGCCTGGAGTGTAACAGTAAACACTGAAGCTTTCTTT
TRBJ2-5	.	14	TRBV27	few	CASSPDLVGETQYF	TGTGCCAGCAGCCCTGACTTGGTTGGAGAGACCCAGTACTTC
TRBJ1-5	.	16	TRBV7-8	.	CASSLGAGASRYPQHF	TGTGCCAGCAGCTTAGGGGCAGGGGCTTCGAGGTATCCCCAGCATTTT
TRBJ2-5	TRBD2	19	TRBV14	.	CASSHSGTSGRGGEETQYF	TGTGCCAGCAGCCACTCCGGGACTAGCGGGAGAGGAGGGGAAGAGACCCAGTACTTC
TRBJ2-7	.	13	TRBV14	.	CASSHTVPNEQYF	TGTGCCAGCAGCCATACGGTACCCAACGAGCAGTACTTC
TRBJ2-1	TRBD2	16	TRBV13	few	CASSGWTSGGLNEQFF	TGTGCCAGCAGCGGGTGGACTAGCGGGGGTCTCAATGAGCAGTTCTTC
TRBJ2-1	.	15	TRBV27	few	CASSLESWSSREQFF	TGTGCCAGCAGTTTAGAATCCTGGTCGTCCAGGGAGCAGTTCTTC
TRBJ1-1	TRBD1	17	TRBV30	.	CAWTGQPDSLMNTEAFF	TGTGCCTGGACGGGACAGCCCGATTCTCTTATGAACACTGAAGCTTTCTTT
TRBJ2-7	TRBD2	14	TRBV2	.	CASSTGTTIYEQYF	TGTGCCAGCAGCACCGGGACTACCATCTACGAGCAGTACTTC
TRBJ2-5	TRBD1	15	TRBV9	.	CASSVTQGAGETQYF	TGTGCCAGCAGCGTTACGCAGGGGGCGGGCGAGACCCAGTACTTC
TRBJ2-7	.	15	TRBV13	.	CASSSRRVVVYEQYF	TGTGCCAGCAGCTCCCGTAGGGTAGTTGTGTACGAGCAGTACTTC
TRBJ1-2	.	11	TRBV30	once	CAWRLLKGYTF	TGTGCCTGGAGATTGCTGAAGGGCTACACCTTC
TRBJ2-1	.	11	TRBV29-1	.	CSARPKNEQFF	TGCAGCGCCCGTCCCAAGAATGAGCAGTTCTTC
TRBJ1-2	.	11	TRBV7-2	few	CASTLAVGYTF	TGTGCCAGCACTCTCGCGGTGGGCTACACCTTC
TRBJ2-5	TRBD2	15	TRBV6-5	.	CASSTGTTPQETQYF	TGTGCCAGCAGTACCGGGACTACCCCCCAAGAGACCCAGTACTTC
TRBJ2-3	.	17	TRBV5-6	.	CASSLGAGPSSTDTQYF	TGTGCCAGCAGCTTGGGGGCCGGACCTTCTAGCACAGATACGCAGTATTTT
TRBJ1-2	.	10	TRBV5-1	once	CVDCSYGYTF	TGCGTGGACTGTAGCTATGGCTACACCTTC
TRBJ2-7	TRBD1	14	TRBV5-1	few	CASSPWDRVYEQYF	TGCGCCAGCAGCCCGTGGGACAGGGTGTACGAGCAGTACTTC
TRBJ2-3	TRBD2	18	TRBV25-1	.	CASSEGLAGAIGTDTQYF	TGTGCCAGCAGTGAGGGACTAGCGGGAGCGATCGGAACAGATACGCAGTATTTT
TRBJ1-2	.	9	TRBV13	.	CASSLADGF	TGTGCCAGCAGCCTGGCGGACGGCTTC
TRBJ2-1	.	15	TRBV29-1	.	CSARNPNWGNNEQFF	TGCAGCGCCCGCAATCCGAACTGGGGTAACAATGAGCAGTTCTTC
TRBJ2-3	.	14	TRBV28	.	CASSATGPTDTQYF	TGTGCCAGCAGTGCCACAGGTCCCACAGATACGCAGTATTTT